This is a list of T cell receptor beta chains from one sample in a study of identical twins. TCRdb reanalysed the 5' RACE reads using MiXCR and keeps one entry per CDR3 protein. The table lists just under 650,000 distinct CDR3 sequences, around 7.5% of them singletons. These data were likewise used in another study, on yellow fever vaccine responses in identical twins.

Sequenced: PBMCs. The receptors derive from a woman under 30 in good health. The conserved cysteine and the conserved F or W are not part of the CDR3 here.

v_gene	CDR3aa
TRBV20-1	SAAGFPYNEQF
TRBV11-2	ASSSYRGRGEKLF
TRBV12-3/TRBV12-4	ASIAGTGGTGELF
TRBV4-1	ASSSTGTRSYNEQF
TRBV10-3	AISEAGQGLGQPQH
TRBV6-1	ASSGWTGGAPEAF
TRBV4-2	ASSLASDTGELF
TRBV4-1	ASSQMERDTGELF
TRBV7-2	ASSLRRVADTQY
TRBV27	ASSKLGGATEAF
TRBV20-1	SARRTSGLSSTDTQY
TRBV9	ASSVGGGVVFNEQF
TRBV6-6	ASSGQTFLPQH
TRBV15	ATSSDRVSETQY
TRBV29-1	SVEERNYGYT
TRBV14	ASSQDSWTGGDYT
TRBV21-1	ASSKALSQGGQPQH
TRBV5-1	ASSLGTSGNTDTQY
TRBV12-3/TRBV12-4	ASRSTGDEQY
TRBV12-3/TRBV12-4	ASSWTRDYNEQF
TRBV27	ASSPSTSGSLETQY
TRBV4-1	ASSQSRWGDRSGYT
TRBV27	ASSLKGRRRDGYT
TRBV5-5	ASSLSLRSTGELF
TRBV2	ASRPYTGEDSYEQY
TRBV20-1	SAPSGGATDTQY
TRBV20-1	SAREVWEGQPQH
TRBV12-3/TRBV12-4	ASSQGTGGGGTEAF
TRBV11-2	ASSFAYGVDNEQF